Each of the 25 T cell receptor beta chains below was sequenced from the same sample in a study of blood T cell repertoires in COVID-19 (dated by TCRdb to 2018 to 2020). The method was the immunoSEQ multiplex PCR assay. TCRdb took this table from immuneACCESS and kept in-frame rearrangements with V and J called. Such tables lack part of the clones; where checked against another copy, unresolved V genes explain under half of the gap, and the rest is unexplained. Present in this sample are roughly 240,000 clones, around 84% of which were seen just once. The leading ten clones occupy approximately 2.3% of the sample. Input material: peripheral blood. The receptors were gathered from a man in his forties who had recovered from COVID-19.

This clone came up once. The J gene is TRBJ2-5, the V gene TRBV11-2, with D perhaps matching TRBD2 (5 bases). Germline V gene lookup returns CDR1 SGHAT and CDR2 FQNNGV. V dropped 11 bases and J dropped 0 bases, with 10 bases sitting between them. The CDR3 contains 12 residues. The CDR3 coding sequence is TGTGCCTCGGGGAGAAACCAAGAGACCCAGTACTTC. It yields the protein CASGRNQETQYF.

The chain carries TRBV7-9 and TRBJ2-1; 14 bases agree with TRBD2. Germline-derived CDR1 and CDR2 are SEHNR and FQNEAQ (reference sequence). V lost 5 bases and J lost 7; bases outside the gene matches: 10. The CDR3 covers 17 residues. CDR3: CASSPPGTSGGGNEQFF. The CDR3 DNA sequence: TGTGCCAGCAGCCCGCCCGGGACTAGCGGGGGAGGGAATGAGCAGTTCTTC.

J is TRBJ1-5 and V is TRBV7-2; 10 bases map to TRBD1. The CDR3 is 16 residues long. Per germline, CDR1 SGHTA and CDR2 FQGNSA. The V gene end was trimmed by 0 bases and the J gene end by 6 bases; junction bases not matched to a gene: 5. CDR3 in amino acids: CASSLAGQGSGQPQHF. In nucleotides, the CDR3 is TGTGCCAGCAGCTTAGCGGGACAGGGGTCGGGTCAGCCCCAGCATTTT.

V is TRBV6-5 and J is TRBJ2-7; D gene ambiguous. This CDR3 contains 15 residues. Trimming took 6 bases from V and 4 from J, leaving 19 bases between them. Per the germline V gene, CDR1 is MNHEY and CDR2 is SVGAGI. Here the CDR3 DNA reads TGTGCCAGCAGAACACTGCGGAAGTCCGGGTACGAGCAGTACTTC. Amino acid sequence: CASRTLRKSGYEQYF.

The rearrangement links TRBV10-3 to TRBJ2-7; 10 bases map to TRBD1. CDR1 is ENHRY, CDR2 SYGVKD, per germline. V gave up 0 bases and J gave up 5 bases; unmatched junction bases: 13. The CDR3 sequence is 18 residues long. The CDR3 DNA follows: TGTGCCATCAGTGAGTCGGTATTTTGGGGGACAGGGGTGGACGAGCAGTACTTC. The encoded protein is CAISESVFWGTGVDEQYF.

The chain is built from TRBV3-1 (or the pseudogene TRBV3-2) and TRBJ2-5; D may be TRBD1 (6 bases). CDR1 LGHDT and CDR2 YNNKEL come from the germline V gene (reference sequence). V was shortened by 4 bases and J by 3 bases, with 12 bases between the two germline ends. The CDR3 spans 14 residues. The CDR3, as DNA: TGTGCCAGCAGCCGCGGACAGATAGAAGAGACCCAGTACTTC. This translates into CASSRGQIEETQYF.

The CDR3 DNA reads as TGTGCCAGCAGGCCCGACAGGGCAACTGATGAGCAGTTCTTC. Its translation is CASRPDRATDEQFF. This rearrangement joins TRBV2 to TRBJ2-1; 7 bases map to TRBD1. Trimming at V came to 6 bases and at J to 8 bases, leaving 10 bases not matched to a gene. This CDR3 is built from 14 residues. CDR1 and CDR2 (germline): SNHLY, FYNNEI. Drawing the rest from reference TRBV2 and TRBJ2-1, the complete variable domain is EPEVTQTPSHQVTQMGQEVILRCVPISNHLYFYWYRQILGQKVEFLVSFYNNEISEKSEIFDDQFSVERPDGSNFTLKIRSTKLEDSAMYFCASRPDRATDEQFFGPGTRLTVL.

The chain is built from TRBV2 and TRBJ1-2; TRBD1 matches at 10 bases. With 5 bases clipped from V and 3 bases from J, the junction kept 3 bases outside the gene matches. This CDR3 spans 14 amino acids. Germline V gene lookup returns CDR1 SNHLY and CDR2 FYNNEI. The CDR3 nucleotides read TGTGCCAGCAGTCCGGACAGGGGGGACTATGGCTACACCTTC. This gives the protein CASSPDRGDYGYTF. The full variable domain, in which reference TRBV2 and TRBJ1-2 provide the parts outside the CDR3, is EPEVTQTPSHQVTQMGQEVILRCVPISNHLYFYWYRQILGQKVEFLVSFYNNEISEKSEIFDDQFSVERPDGSNFTLKIRSTKLEDSAMYFCASSPDRGDYGYTFGSGTRLTVV.

V gene TRBV19 combines with J gene TRBJ2-7; a weak D match, TRBD1 (5 bases). This CDR3 contains 14 residues. Germline CDR1 is LNHDA and CDR2 is SQIVND (reference sequence). Trimming removed 5 bases from V and 1 base from J, with 12 bases in between. The CDR3 is CASSPLPGSYEQYF. The CDR3 region has the DNA TGTGCCAGTAGTCCCCTTCCAGGGTCCTACGAGCAGTACTTC.

The chain combines TRBV12-3 or TRBV12-4 with TRBJ2-5; D uncertain. The CDR3 contains 13 residues. The V gene lost 0 bases and the J gene lost 4 bases, with 6 bases spanning the gap. The CDR3 nucleotides read TGTGCCAGCAGTTTAGCCCAACTAGAGACCCAGTACTTC. Its protein is CASSLAQLETQYF.

The chain joins TRBV5-4 to TRBJ1-1; the D gene is possibly TRBD1 (6 bases). CDR1 SGHNT and CDR2 YYREEE come from the germline V gene (reference sequence). The ends were cut back, 4 bases at V and 4 bases at J, with 20 bases in the middle. The CDR3 covers 16 residues. CDR3 DNA sequence: TGTGCCAGCAGCCCCCGGGACACCCTTCCGAGCACTGAAGCTTTCTTT. Protein: CASSPRDTLPSTEAFF.

This rearrangement joins TRBV15 to TRBJ1-1, with a weak D call TRBD1 (5 bases). V was cut by 1 base and J by 0 bases, with 24 bases left in between. There are 20 residues in the CDR3. Germline V CDR1 and CDR2: LNHNV, YYDKDF (reference sequence). The CDR3 loop reads CATSRAFRRAGLQLNTEAFF. The DNA for the CDR3 is TGTGCCACCAGCAGAGCCTTTAGGCGAGCAGGGCTACAGTTGAACACTGAAGCTTTCTTT.

The rearrangement joins TRBV27 to TRBJ1-1; D may be TRBD1 (6 bases). V was clipped by 9 bases and J by 7 bases, with 18 bases between them. The germline gives CDR1 MNHEY, CDR2 SMNVEV (reference sequence). The CDR3 runs 13 residues. CDR3 nucleotides: TGTGCCAGTACCAACCTCAGGGGATTTGAAGCTTTCTTT. Protein sequence: CASTNLRGFEAFF.

The chain is built from TRBV6-6 and TRBJ2-5; 7 nucleotides line up with TRBD1. This CDR3 spans 13 amino acids. Germline V gives CDR1 MNHNY, CDR2 SVGAGI (reference sequence). Trimming took 6 bases from V and 2 from J; bases not matched to a gene: 3. Here the CDR3 reads CASSRGQQETQYF. Here the CDR3 DNA reads TGTGCCAGCAGCCGGGGACAGCAAGAGACCCAGTACTTC.

The chain employs TRBV12-5 and TRBJ2-5, with 11 bases matching TRBD1. The CDR3 covers 17 residues. CDR1 is LGHNT, CDR2 FRNRAP, per germline. Losses at the gene ends were 2 bases for V and 5 bases for J; bases not matched to a gene: 10. The CDR3 is CASGLPGTGGIMETQYF. DNA of the CDR3: TGTGCTAGTGGTTTGCCAGGGACAGGGGGAATAATGGAGACCCAGTACTTC.

This clone has just a few counts. The chain uses TRBV29-1 and TRBJ2-1; D is possibly TRBD2 (5 bases). V lost 6 bases, J lost 9 bases, and 12 bases lay in between. The CDR3 length is 11 residues. Germline V gives CDR1 SQVTM, CDR2 ANQGSEA. Written as DNA, the CDR3 is TGCAGCGTCAAACGGGATGGTGAGCAGTTCTTC. It specifies CSVKRDGEQFF.

The rearrangement uses TRBV5-5 and TRBJ1-2, with unresolved D. Trimming took 4 bases from V and 4 from J, leaving 17 bases between them. This CDR3 has 15 residues. Germline CDR1 SGHKS, CDR2 YYEKEE (reference sequence). CDR3 loop: CASSTKPPGSYGYTF. The DNA for the CDR3 is TGTGCCAGCAGCACAAAACCGCCAGGTAGCTATGGCTACACCTTC. Combining the CDR3 with reference TRBV5-5 and TRBJ1-2 gives the whole variable domain DAGVTQSPTHLIKTRGQQVTLRCSPISGHKSVSWYQQVLGQGPQFIFQYYEKEERGRGNFPDRFSARQFPNYSSELNVNALLLGDSALYLCASSTKPPGSYGYTFGSGTRLTVV.

The gene calls are TRBV5-1 and TRBJ2-7, with 7 bases identical to TRBD2. The CDR3 is made up of 12 amino acids. The V segment lost 7 bases and the J segment 6 bases; nucleotides outside the gene matches: 7. Germline CDR1 and CDR2: SGHRS and YFSETQ. Written as DNA, the CDR3 is TGCGCCAGCCGGGGGGACGGCTCCGAGCAGTACTTC. This gives the protein CASRGDGSEQYF.

The chain employs TRBV6-6 and TRBJ2-1; D possibly corresponds to TRBD1 (5 bases). Germline V gene data show CDR1 as MNHNY and CDR2 as SVGAGI (reference sequence). This CDR3 has 13 amino acids. V was clipped by 0 bases and J by 8 bases, with 8 bases between them. The CDR3 coding sequence is TGTGCCAGCAGTTACTCGACCAGGGATGAGCAGTTCTTC. Protein: CASSYSTRDEQFF.

Turning to this clone: This specimen includes other DNA sequences encoding the same CDR3. The V call is TRBV29-1, the J call TRBJ1-1; D is unresolved. CDR1 and CDR2 (germline): SQVTM, ANQGSEA. V dropped 5 bases and J dropped 5 bases, with 6 bases sitting between them. The CDR3 is 10 amino acids. CDR3 amino acids: CSVQITEAFF. The CDR3 DNA reads TGCAGCGTTCAGATAACTGAAGCTTTCTTT.

The rearrangement links TRBV6-5 to TRBJ2-5, with 7 nucleotides matching TRBD1. J gave up 3 bases and V 5 bases, and 6 bases lay outside the gene matches. CDR1 MNHEY and CDR2 SVGAGI come from the germline V gene. This CDR3 has 14 residues. The CDR3 DNA reads TGTGCCAGCAGTCCATTACAGGGGAAAGAGACCCAGTACTTC. Translating gives CASSPLQGKETQYF.

This clone has only one observation. The chain has TRBV20-1 and TRBJ1-3, with a tentative D call TRBD1 (6 bases). The germline V gene encodes CDR1 DFQATT and CDR2 SNEGSKA (reference sequence). This CDR3 is 11 amino acids long. Trimming pared 6 bases from V and 7 bases from J, leaving 10 bases between. The CDR3 is CSADTGNTIYF. CDR3 nucleotide sequence: TGCAGTGCAGATACAGGGAACACCATATATTTT.

The CDR3 DNA sequence: TGTGCCAGCAGTTTATCCCTCACTAACAGGACATACGAGCAGTACTTC. Amino acids: CASSLSLTNRTYEQYF. The V call is TRBV28, the J call TRBJ2-7, with a weak D call TRBD1 (5 bases). From germline, CDR1 is MDHEN and CDR2 SYDVKM. The CDR3 is 16 residues long. V gave up 1 base and J gave up 4 bases, with 17 bases separating them.

The rearrangement uses TRBV9 and TRBJ2-7, with 8 nucleotides matching TRBD1. The V and J ends lost 0 bases and 6 bases, in that order; junction bases with no gene match: 5. This CDR3 has 14 residues. Germline-derived CDR1 and CDR2 are SGDLS and YYNGEE. CDR3 amino acids: CASSVGQGAAEQYF. The CDR3 DNA reads as TGTGCCAGCAGCGTAGGCCAGGGGGCGGCCGAGCAGTACTTC.

The rearrangement links TRBV6-5 to TRBJ2-1, with 12 bases aligning to TRBD2. The germline gives CDR1 MNHEY, CDR2 SVGAGI. With V trimmed by 5 bases and J by 4 bases, 3 bases remained unmatched. CDR3 length equals 15 residues. CDR3 in amino acids: CASSPLAGGYNEQFF. CDR3 coding DNA: TGTGCCAGCAGTCCCCTAGCGGGGGGGTACAATGAGCAGTTCTTC.